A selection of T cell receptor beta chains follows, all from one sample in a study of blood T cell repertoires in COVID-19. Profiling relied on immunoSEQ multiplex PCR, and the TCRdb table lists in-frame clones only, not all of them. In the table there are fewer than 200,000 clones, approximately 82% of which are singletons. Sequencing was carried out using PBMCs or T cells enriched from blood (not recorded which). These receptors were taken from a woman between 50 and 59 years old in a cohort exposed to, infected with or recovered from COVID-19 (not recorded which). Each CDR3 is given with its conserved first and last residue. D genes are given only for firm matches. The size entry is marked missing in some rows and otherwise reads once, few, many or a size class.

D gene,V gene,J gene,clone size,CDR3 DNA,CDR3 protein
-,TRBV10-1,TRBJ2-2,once,TGCGCCAGCAGTGAGTCGTCCCTGGGGGAGCTGTTTTTT,CASSESSLGELFF
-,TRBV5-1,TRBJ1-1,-,TGCGCCAGCAGGGGGGGAGGGCAGAAGACGACTGAAGCTTTCTTT,CASRGGGQKTTEAFF
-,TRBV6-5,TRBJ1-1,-,TGTGCCAGCAGACCAGGTGTTTTTACTGAAGCTTTCTTT,CASRPGVFTEAFF
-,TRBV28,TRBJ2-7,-,TGTGCCAGCAGCCAGGGTGCGACCTACGAGCAGTACTTC,CASSQGATYEQYF
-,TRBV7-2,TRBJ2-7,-,TGTGCCAGCAGCTTTCAATGGGCCATGTACGAGCAGTACTTC,CASSFQWAMYEQYF
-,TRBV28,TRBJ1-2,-,TGTGCCAGCAGCCCGCCAGGTATAAGGGGCTACACCTTC,CASSPPGIRGYTF
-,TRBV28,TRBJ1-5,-,TGTGCCAGCAGTACCTACCCAGAGGGCAATCAGCCCCAGCATTTT,CASSTYPEGNQPQHF
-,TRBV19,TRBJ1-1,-,TGTGCCAGTAACAGAAACCTACAGAACACTGAAGCTTTCTTT,CASNRNLQNTEAFF
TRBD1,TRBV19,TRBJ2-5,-,TGTGCCAGTAGTATCTTCCCAGGGACAGGTACACAAGAGACCCAGTACTTC,CASSIFPGTGTQETQYF
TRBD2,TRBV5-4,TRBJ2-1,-,TGTGCCAGCAGCTTGGCTGGGACTAGCGGATACAATGAGCAGTTCTTC,CASSLAGTSGYNEQFF
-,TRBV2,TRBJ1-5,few,TGTGCCAGCACCTCGAGTTATGTGCAGCCCCAGCATTTT,CASTSSYVQPQHF
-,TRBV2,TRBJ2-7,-,TGTGCCAGCAGTGAACCTATAGATTTCGCCGAGCAGTACTTC,CASSEPIDFAEQYF
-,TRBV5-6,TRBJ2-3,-,TGTGCCAGCAGCTTGAGTAGAGATACGCAGTATTTT,CASSLSRDTQYF
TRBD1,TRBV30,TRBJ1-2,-,TGTGCCCTAGCCAGGGACAGGGCGAAGTTCCCCAATGGCTACACCTTC,CALARDRAKFPNGYTF
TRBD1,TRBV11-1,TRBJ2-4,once,TGTGCCAGCAGCCGGGACAGAGCCAAAAACATTCAGTACTTC,CASSRDRAKNIQYF
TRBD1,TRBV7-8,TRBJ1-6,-,TGTGCCAGCAGCTTAGCGGGGACAGAAAATTCACCCCTCCACTTT,CASSLAGTENSPLHF
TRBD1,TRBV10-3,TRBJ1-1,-,TGTGCCATCAGTGATCCCTGGACAGGGGGAACGAACACTGAAGCTTTCTTT,CAISDPWTGGTNTEAFF
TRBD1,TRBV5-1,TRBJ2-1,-,TGCGCCAGCAGCTTGGCCCGAGGGGACAGCCACCTCCCTAATGAGCAGTTCTTC,CASSLARGDSHLPNEQFF
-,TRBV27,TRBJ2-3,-,TGTGCCAGCAAACCTGGACTAAAGACAGATACGCAGTATTTT,CASKPGLKTDTQYF
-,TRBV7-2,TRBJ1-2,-,TGTGCCAGCAGCTTAGTACCAGTCTATGGCTACACCTTC,CASSLVPVYGYTF
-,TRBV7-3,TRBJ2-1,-,TGTGCCAGCAGCTTAAACCAAGGGTGGGGAGCCTACAATGAGCAGTTCTTC,CASSLNQGWGAYNEQFF
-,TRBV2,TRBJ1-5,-,TGTGCCAACACGGCGCAACCAACCCAGGGTAGAAGCAATCAGCCCCAGCATTTT,CANTAQPTQGRSNQPQHF
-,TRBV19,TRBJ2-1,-,TGTGCCAGTAGTATTTTCCAGGTTGAGGGTAGTGGCAATGAGCAGTTCTTC,CASSIFQVEGSGNEQFF
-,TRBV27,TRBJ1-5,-,TGTGCCAGCAGTTTCCCAAGCCAGCCCCAGCATTTT,CASSFPSQPQHF
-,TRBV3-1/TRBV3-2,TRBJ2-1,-,TGTGCCAGCAGCCAAGGTAGCGTAAACTACAATGAGCAGTTCTTC,CASSQGSVNYNEQFF
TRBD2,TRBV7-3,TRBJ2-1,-,TGTGCCAGCAGCTTAATGGGCGGGAGGGCCTCCTACAATGAGCAGTTCTTC,CASSLMGGRASYNEQFF
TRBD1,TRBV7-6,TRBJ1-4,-,TGTGCCAGCAGCTTAAGATCCGGGACAGGGGGTGAAAAACTGTTTTTT,CASSLRSGTGGEKLFF
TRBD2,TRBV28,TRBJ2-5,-,TGTGCCAGCAGTTCTAGCGGGGGGCACGGGGAGACCCAGTACTTC,CASSSSGGHGETQYF
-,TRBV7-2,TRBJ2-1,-,TGTGCCAGCATCGGAGAGAGGGTTTCAGGTACCTACAATGAGCAGTTCTTC,CASIGERVSGTYNEQFF
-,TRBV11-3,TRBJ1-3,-,TGTGCCAGCAGCTTAGGCGAGACTAACACCATATATTTT,CASSLGETNTIYF
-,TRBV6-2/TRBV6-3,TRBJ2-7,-,TGTGCCAGCAGTTACTCGACACAGGGGGGGGTGAACGAGCAGTACTTC,CASSYSTQGGVNEQYF
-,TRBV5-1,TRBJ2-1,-,TGCGCCAGCAGCTTGGCGGCAGCGGGCTATAGCTCCTACAATGAGCAGTTCTTC,CASSLAAAGYSSYNEQFF
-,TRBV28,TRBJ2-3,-,TGTGCCACCTCACCCGGCCCTCATCGGGGAGGCACAGATACGCAGTATTTT,CATSPGPHRGGTDTQYF
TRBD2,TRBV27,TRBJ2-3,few,TGTGCCATAGGGGTAGCGGGGGTTACCACAGATACGCAGTATTTT,CAIGVAGVTTDTQYF
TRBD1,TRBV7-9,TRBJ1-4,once,TGTGCCAGCAGCCCGACAGGGGGAACTAATGAAAAACTGTTTTTT,CASSPTGGTNEKLFF
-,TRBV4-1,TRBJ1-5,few,TGCGCCAGCAGTTTTAGTATGCAAGCGTGGAATCAGCCCCAGCATTTT,CASSFSMQAWNQPQHF
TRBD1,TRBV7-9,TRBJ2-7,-,TGTGCCAGCAACCCTCAGGGGGCCTACGAGCAGTACTTC,CASNPQGAYEQYF
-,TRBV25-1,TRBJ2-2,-,TGTGCCAGCACCGCCAGGGTGTTTGGGGAGCTGTTTTTT,CASTARVFGELFF
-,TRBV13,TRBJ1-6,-,TGTGCCAGCAGCTTAGGTCCAGGGAGCAGGGAGGATAATTCACCCCTCCACTTT,CASSLGPGSREDNSPLHF
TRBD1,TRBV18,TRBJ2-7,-,TGTGCCAGCTCATCCGGGACAGCGAGCTCCTACGAGCAGTACTTC,CASSSGTASSYEQYF
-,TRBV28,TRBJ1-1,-,TGTGCCAGCACCCGGCGTATAGGAGAGAACACTGAAGCTTTCTTT,CASTRRIGENTEAFF
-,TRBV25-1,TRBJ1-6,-,TGTGCCAGCAGTGCCTACACAGGGTTTGACTCACCCCTCCACTTT,CASSAYTGFDSPLHF
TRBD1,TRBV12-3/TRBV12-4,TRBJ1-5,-,TGTGCCAGCAGCCTGACAGGGGGCCAGCCCCAGCATTTT,CASSLTGGQPQHF